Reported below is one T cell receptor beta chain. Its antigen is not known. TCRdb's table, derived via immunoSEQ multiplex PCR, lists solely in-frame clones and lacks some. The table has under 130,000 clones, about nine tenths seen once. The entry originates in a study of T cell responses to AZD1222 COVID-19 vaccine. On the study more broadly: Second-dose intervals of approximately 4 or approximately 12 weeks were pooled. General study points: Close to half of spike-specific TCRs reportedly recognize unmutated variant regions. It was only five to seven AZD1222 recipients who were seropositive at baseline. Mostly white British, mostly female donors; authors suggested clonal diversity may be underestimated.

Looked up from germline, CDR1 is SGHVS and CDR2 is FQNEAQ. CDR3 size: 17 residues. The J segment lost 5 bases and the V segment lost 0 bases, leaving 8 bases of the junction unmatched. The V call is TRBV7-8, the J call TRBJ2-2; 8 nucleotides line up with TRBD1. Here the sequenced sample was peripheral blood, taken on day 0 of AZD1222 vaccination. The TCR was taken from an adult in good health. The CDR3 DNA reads TGTGCCAGCAGCTTAGCTCCAGGGGGCTTGAGGACCGGGGAGCTGTTTTTT. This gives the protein CASSLAPGGLRTGELFF.